This TCR beta chain was sequenced in a study of control samples from healthy donors and cancer patients. The CDR3 spans 13 residues. The ends were cut back, 8 bases at V and 4 bases at J, with 14 bases in the middle. Clones were read by immunoSEQ multiplex PCR, and TCRdb kept only the in-frame ones, dropping some. The data contain roughly 160,000 clones, 96% of them singletons. The TCR originated in a young woman in good health. Sequenced sample: blood. The chain has TRBV12-3 or TRBV12-4 and TRBJ1-1; D call uncertain. The CDR3 sequence is CASGTKRGTEAFF. The CDR3 coding sequence is TGTGCCAGCGGAACTAAAAGAGGCACTGAAGCTTTCTTT.